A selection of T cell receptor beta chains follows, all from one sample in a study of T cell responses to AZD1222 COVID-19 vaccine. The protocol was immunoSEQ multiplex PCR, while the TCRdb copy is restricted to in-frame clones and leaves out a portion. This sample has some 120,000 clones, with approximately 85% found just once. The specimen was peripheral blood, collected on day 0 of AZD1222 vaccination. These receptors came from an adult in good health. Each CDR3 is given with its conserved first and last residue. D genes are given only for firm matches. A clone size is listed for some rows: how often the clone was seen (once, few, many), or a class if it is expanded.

CDR3aa: CASSLASGGYEQYF
CDR3nt: TGTGCCAGCAGCTTAGCTAGCGGGGGCTACGAGCAGTACTTC
v_gene: TRBV11-3
d_gene: TRBD2
abundance: NA
len: 14
j_gene: TRBJ2-7

CDR3aa: CASSPPLSSEAYEQYF
CDR3nt: TGTGCCAGCAGCCCGCCCCTGAGCTCGGAAGCATACGAGCAGTACTTC
v_gene: TRBV14
d_gene: NA
abundance: NA
len: 16
j_gene: TRBJ2-7

CDR3aa: CASSSGHFNEKLFF
CDR3nt: TGCGCCAGCAGCTCGGGACACTTTAATGAAAAACTGTTTTTT
v_gene: TRBV5-1
d_gene: NA
abundance: NA
len: 14
j_gene: TRBJ1-4

CDR3aa: CASSSRDVRNEQFF
CDR3nt: TGCGCCAGCAGCTCGCGGGACGTGAGAAATGAGCAGTTCTTC
v_gene: TRBV5-1
d_gene: NA
abundance: once
len: 14
j_gene: TRBJ2-1

CDR3aa: CASSPGAQESPLHF
CDR3nt: TGTGCCAGCTCACCAGGGGCCCAGGAGTCACCCCTCCACTTT
v_gene: TRBV18
d_gene: NA
abundance: NA
len: 14
j_gene: TRBJ1-6

CDR3aa: CASTKGTTLGYEQYF
CDR3nt: TGTGCCAGTACAAAGGGGACTACCCTAGGCTACGAGCAGTACTTC
v_gene: TRBV19
d_gene: TRBD2
abundance: NA
len: 15
j_gene: TRBJ2-7

CDR3aa: CASGPGTGKETQYF
CDR3nt: TGTGCTAGTGGCCCCGGGACAGGCAAAGAGACCCAGTACTTC
v_gene: TRBV12-5
d_gene: TRBD1
abundance: NA
len: 14
j_gene: TRBJ2-5

CDR3aa: CAWSDRDLAGRSSYEQYF
CDR3nt: TGTGCCTGGAGCGATAGAGATCTAGCGGGGAGGAGCTCCTACGAGCAGTACTTC
v_gene: TRBV30
d_gene: TRBD2
abundance: NA
len: 18
j_gene: TRBJ2-7

CDR3aa: CASSLGDRSISNQPQHF
CDR3nt: TGCGCCAGCAGCTTGGGGGACAGATCTATTAGCAATCAGCCCCAGCATTTT
v_gene: TRBV5-1
d_gene: TRBD1
abundance: NA
len: 17
j_gene: TRBJ1-5

CDR3aa: CASSVSGQGNQPQHF
CDR3nt: TGTGCCAGCAGCGTATCCGGACAGGGCAATCAGCCCCAGCATTTT
v_gene: TRBV9
d_gene: TRBD1
abundance: NA
len: 15
j_gene: TRBJ1-5

CDR3aa: CASSAPEGDYGYTF
CDR3nt: TGCGCCAGCAGCGCCCCGGAGGGGGACTATGGCTACACCTTC
v_gene: TRBV5-1
d_gene: NA
abundance: NA
len: 14
j_gene: TRBJ1-2

CDR3aa: CASEAAAGGQETQYF
CDR3nt: TGTGCCAGCGAAGCAGCGGCGGGAGGGCAGGAGACCCAGTACTTC
v_gene: TRBV6-5
d_gene: TRBD2
abundance: NA
len: 15
j_gene: TRBJ2-5

CDR3aa: CASSGGSTDTQYF
CDR3nt: TGTGCCAGCAGCGGGGGAAGCACAGATACGCAGTATTTT
v_gene: TRBV7-6
d_gene: NA
abundance: NA
len: 13
j_gene: TRBJ2-3

CDR3aa: CASSQGRGGNEQFF
CDR3nt: TGTGCCAGCAGCCAGGGGCGGGGCGGCAATGAGCAGTTCTTC
v_gene: TRBV3-1/TRBV3-2
d_gene: NA
abundance: NA
len: 14
j_gene: TRBJ2-1

CDR3aa: CASSYTGELPSEQYF
CDR3nt: TGTGCCAGCAGTTACACGGGGGAGCTTCCCTCCGAGCAGTACTTC
v_gene: TRBV6-5
d_gene: NA
abundance: NA
len: 15
j_gene: TRBJ2-7

CDR3aa: CASSPAGQTQGEQYF
CDR3nt: TGTGCCAGCTCACCCGCGGGACAGACCCAGGGCGAGCAGTACTTC
v_gene: TRBV18
d_gene: NA
abundance: NA
len: 15
j_gene: TRBJ2-7

CDR3aa: CASSLGEAKNIQYF
CDR3nt: TGTGCCAGCAGCTTGGGGGAAGCCAAAAACATTCAGTACTTC
v_gene: TRBV5-6
d_gene: NA
abundance: NA
len: 14
j_gene: TRBJ2-4

CDR3aa: CASSPGKAADYGYTF
CDR3nt: TGTGCCAGCTCACCGGGGAAAGCAGCGGACTATGGCTACACCTTC
v_gene: TRBV18
d_gene: NA
abundance: NA
len: 15
j_gene: TRBJ1-2

CDR3aa: CAISTVRITEAFF
CDR3nt: TGCGCCATCAGCACAGTGAGGATAACTGAAGCTTTCTTT
v_gene: TRBV10-1
d_gene: NA
abundance: NA
len: 13
j_gene: TRBJ1-1

CDR3aa: CASNQGLAGVGEQYF
CDR3nt: TGTGCCAGCAATCAGGGACTAGCGGGAGTAGGGGAGCAGTACTTC
v_gene: TRBV7-2
d_gene: TRBD2
abundance: NA
len: 15
j_gene: TRBJ2-7

CDR3aa: CASSLSGSRAYGYTF
CDR3nt: TGTGCCAGCAGCTTGTCGGGGAGTCGGGCCTATGGCTACACCTTC
v_gene: TRBV7-2
d_gene: NA
abundance: NA
len: 15
j_gene: TRBJ1-2

CDR3aa: CASSKGAYEQYF
CDR3nt: TGTGCCAGCAGCAAGGGCGCTTACGAGCAGTACTTC
v_gene: TRBV21-1
d_gene: NA
abundance: NA
len: 12
j_gene: TRBJ2-7

CDR3aa: CASSLGQGGAEQYF
CDR3nt: TGTGCCAGCAGCCTGGGACAGGGCGGAGCCGAGCAGTACTTC
v_gene: TRBV7-8
d_gene: TRBD1
abundance: NA
len: 14
j_gene: TRBJ2-7

CDR3aa: CASSDGTPSYEQYF
CDR3nt: TGCGCCAGCAGCGACGGGACACCTTCCTACGAGCAGTACTTC
v_gene: TRBV10-1
d_gene: NA
abundance: NA
len: 14
j_gene: TRBJ2-7

CDR3aa: CASSPGGLDYEQYF
CDR3nt: TGTGCCAGCTCACCCGGGGGGCTTGACTACGAGCAGTACTTC
v_gene: TRBV18
d_gene: NA
abundance: NA
len: 14
j_gene: TRBJ2-7

CDR3aa: CASSPSGQTGELFF
CDR3nt: TGTGCCAGCTCGCCCAGTGGACAAACCGGGGAGCTGTTTTTT
v_gene: TRBV18
d_gene: NA
abundance: NA
len: 14
j_gene: TRBJ2-2

CDR3aa: CASSIGGYEQFF
CDR3nt: TGTGCCAGCAGCATTGGGGGCTACGAGCAGTTCTTC
v_gene: TRBV7-3
d_gene: NA
abundance: NA
len: 12
j_gene: TRBJ2-1

CDR3aa: CASSREVQGDSPLHF
CDR3nt: TGTGCCAGTAGCAGGGAAGTCCAGGGGGATTCACCCCTCCACTTT
v_gene: TRBV19
d_gene: TRBD1
abundance: NA
len: 15
j_gene: TRBJ1-6

CDR3aa: CASSLSLAVGELFF
CDR3nt: TGTGCCAGCAGCTTAAGTCTAGCGGTCGGGGAGCTGTTTTTT
v_gene: TRBV7-8
d_gene: TRBD2
abundance: NA
len: 14
j_gene: TRBJ2-2

CDR3aa: CASSIGQGAGTDTQYF
CDR3nt: TGCGCCAGCAGCATCGGACAGGGGGCCGGCACAGATACGCAGTATTTT
v_gene: TRBV5-1
d_gene: TRBD1
abundance: NA
len: 16
j_gene: TRBJ2-3

CDR3aa: CASSYSGGVSSPLHF
CDR3nt: TGTGCCAGCAGTTACTCGGGCGGGGTGAGTTCACCCCTCCACTTT
v_gene: TRBV6-5
d_gene: NA
abundance: NA
len: 15
j_gene: TRBJ1-6

CDR3aa: CASSGTDRGYEQYF
CDR3nt: TGTGCCAGCAGCGGCACAGACAGGGGCTACGAGCAGTACTTC
v_gene: TRBV9
d_gene: TRBD1
abundance: NA
len: 14
j_gene: TRBJ2-7

CDR3aa: CASRSRDNRWGEQYF
CDR3nt: TGTGCCAGCAGGAGTCGGGACAACCGATGGGGAGAGCAGTACTTC
v_gene: TRBV2
d_gene: NA
abundance: few
len: 15
j_gene: TRBJ2-7

CDR3aa: CASIPGAYNSPLHF
CDR3nt: TGTGCCAGCATCCCGGGGGCCTATAATTCACCCCTCCACTTT
v_gene: TRBV21-1
d_gene: NA
abundance: once
len: 14
j_gene: TRBJ1-6

CDR3aa: CASNDRVWDEQYF
CDR3nt: TGTGCCAGCAACGACAGGGTATGGGACGAGCAGTACTTC
v_gene: TRBV6-6
d_gene: TRBD1
abundance: NA
len: 13
j_gene: TRBJ2-7

CDR3aa: CASSLKPDGELFF
CDR3nt: TGCGCCAGCAGCTTAAAACCGGACGGGGAGCTGTTTTTT
v_gene: TRBV5-1
d_gene: NA
abundance: NA
len: 13
j_gene: TRBJ2-2

CDR3aa: CAWSNKKSGTGMANEKLFF
CDR3nt: TGTGCCTGGAGTAATAAAAAGTCCGGGACAGGGATGGCTAATGAAAAACTGTTTTTT
v_gene: TRBV30
d_gene: TRBD1
abundance: NA
len: 19
j_gene: TRBJ1-4

CDR3aa: CASSSSRAYEQYF
CDR3nt: TGTGCCAGCAGTAGCTCTAGGGCCTACGAGCAGTACTTC
v_gene: TRBV27
d_gene: NA
abundance: NA
len: 13
j_gene: TRBJ2-7

CDR3aa: CASSSTLRDPQYF
CDR3nt: TGTGCCAGCAGCTCCACCTTACGGGACCCCCAGTACTTC
v_gene: TRBV11-3
d_gene: NA
abundance: once
len: 13
j_gene: TRBJ2-5

CDR3aa: CASSKGQGTGAQHF
CDR3nt: TGTGCCAGTAGTAAGGGACAGGGGACGGGAGCCCAGCATTTT
v_gene: TRBV19
d_gene: TRBD1
abundance: NA
len: 14
j_gene: TRBJ1-5